Listed below are T cell receptor beta chains from one sample, sequenced in a study of blood T cell repertoires in COVID-19. Clones were read by immunoSEQ multiplex PCR, and TCRdb kept only the in-frame ones, dropping some. Counted here are about 150,000 clones, roughly 83% occurring once; the ten biggest clones make up just under 5%. The specimen sequenced was peripheral blood. The source is a woman in her seventies with COVID-19, enrolled during active disease. CDR3s include the opening cysteine and the closing phenylalanine or tryptophan. A D gene is named only where the DNA matches it firmly. Rows may omit the clone size; those that give it use once, few, many or a size class.

abundance	v_gene	j_gene	d_gene	CDR3nt	CDR3aa
NA	TRBV29-1	TRBJ2-3	NA	TGCAGCGTTGACAGGGGCGGGGATACGCAGTATTTT	CSVDRGGDTQYF
NA	TRBV12-3/TRBV12-4	TRBJ1-1	NA	TGTGCCAGCAGTTTGTCAGGGGCCTCGCACTTCTTT	CASSLSGASHFF
NA	TRBV6-2/TRBV6-3	TRBJ2-7	NA	TGTGCCAGCAGTTACGGGGCAGGGGATCTCTACGAGCAGTACTTC	CASSYGAGDLYEQYF
NA	TRBV5-1	TRBJ1-6	TRBD1	TGCGCCAGCAGTCCGGGACAGGGGGCTTCACCCCTCCACTTT	CASSPGQGASPLHF
NA	TRBV19	TRBJ1-2	TRBD1	TGTGCCAGTAATCCCTACCAGACCAGGACAGGAAATGGCTACACCTTC	CASNPYQTRTGNGYTF
few	TRBV3-1/TRBV3-2	TRBJ2-1	NA	TGTGCCAGCAGCCAAGATTGGCAGTTCAATGAGCAGTTCTTC	CASSQDWQFNEQFF
NA	TRBV7-9	TRBJ2-3	NA	TGTGCCAGCAGTTCGGGTAGCACAGATACGCAGTATTTT	CASSSGSTDTQYF
NA	TRBV7-2	TRBJ2-7	TRBD2	TGTGCCAGCAGCGAGGGACTAGCGGGGCTCTCCTCCTACGAGCAGTACTTC	CASSEGLAGLSSYEQYF
NA	TRBV11-2	TRBJ1-2	TRBD1	TGTGCCAGCGGCATGTCAGGGGGCTTTTCTGGCTACACCTTC	CASGMSGGFSGYTF
NA	TRBV6-6	TRBJ1-1	NA	TGTGCCAGCAGCCCCGGGGGGTCGAACACTGAAGCTTTCTTT	CASSPGGSNTEAFF
few	TRBV28	TRBJ1-2	NA	TGTGCCAGCAGTTTAGGGGGGGGTCACTATGGCTACACCTTC	CASSLGGGHYGYTF
NA	TRBV27	TRBJ2-7	TRBD2	TGTGCCAGCAGCCCAAACCGGGGGGACGAGCAGTACTTC	CASSPNRGDEQYF
NA	TRBV7-2	TRBJ2-2	TRBD2	TGTGCCAGCAGCTTAGTGGGCGGGGGGAACACCGGGGAGCTGTTTTTT	CASSLVGGGNTGELFF
NA	TRBV29-1	TRBJ2-5	TRBD2	TGCAGCGTTGGCGGGGGGTCCAGGGAGACCCAGTACTTC	CSVGGGSRETQYF
NA	TRBV19	TRBJ1-5	NA	TGTGCCAGTAGGCAACAGGAGAGAGGTCAGCCCCAGCATTTT	CASRQQERGQPQHF
few	TRBV27	TRBJ2-6	NA	TGTGCCAGCAGCGGACAGACTTCAGGGGCCAACGTCCTGACTTTC	CASSGQTSGANVLTF
NA	TRBV3-1/TRBV3-2	TRBJ1-4	NA	TGTGCCAGCAGCTTTCCGGGGGGGAATGAAAAACTGTTTTTT	CASSFPGGNEKLFF
NA	TRBV5-4	TRBJ2-7	NA	TGTGCCAGCAGCTTGAGGCCGACAGTATTTCACGAGCAGTACTTC	CASSLRPTVFHEQYF
NA	TRBV6-1	TRBJ2-5	NA	TGTGCCAGCAGTGAAGGAGCAGGCAGGAACCAAGAGACCCAGTACTTC	CASSEGAGRNQETQYF
NA	TRBV9	TRBJ2-5	TRBD2	TGTGCCAGCACCCGAGCGGGGGGTATACTAGAGACCCAGTACTTC	CASTRAGGILETQYF
few	TRBV28	TRBJ2-7	TRBD2	TGTGCCACCGGGAGGGGGGTGTCCTCCTACGAGCAGTACTTC	CATGRGVSSYEQYF
NA	TRBV5-1	TRBJ1-2	TRBD1	TGCGCCAGCAGCTTATCAGGGGGCTTGGGCTATGGCTACACCTTC	CASSLSGGLGYGYTF
many	TRBV19	TRBJ1-2	NA	TGTGCCAGTAGTATCCCCAGGGCGGGGGGCTACACCTTC	CASSIPRAGGYTF
NA	TRBV3-1/TRBV3-2	TRBJ2-3	TRBD1	TGTGCCAGCAGCCAAGGTGACAGGGTACCAGATACGCAGTATTTT	CASSQGDRVPDTQYF
NA	TRBV5-4	TRBJ1-2	TRBD1	TGTGCCAGCAGCCCTGGTGGGGAACAGGGGGGTAGTGGCTACACCTTC	CASSPGGEQGGSGYTF
NA	TRBV5-5	TRBJ1-5	NA	TGTGCCAGCAGCCGGGACACCCTGGGGCGCAATCAGCCCCAGCATTTT	CASSRDTLGRNQPQHF
NA	TRBV18	TRBJ1-2	NA	TGTGCCAGCTCACCCCGACAGGCCGAGATCTATGGCTACACCTTC	CASSPRQAEIYGYTF
NA	TRBV19	TRBJ1-6	TRBD1	TGTGCCAGTGATGGACAGGGGCGAGCTTCACCCCTCCACTTT	CASDGQGRASPLHF
NA	TRBV12-3/TRBV12-4	TRBJ1-1	TRBD1	TGTGCCAGCAGTCCCGGGACAGAGCTGGAAGCTTTCTTT	CASSPGTELEAFF
medium-sized	TRBV4-2	TRBJ1-4	NA	TGTGCCAGCAGCCAGGAGGGGAGGGAAAAACTGTTTTTT	CASSQEGREKLFF
NA	TRBV6-5	TRBJ2-7	NA	TGTGCCAGCAGGGACAACGCTGCAGCCCCCTACGAGCAGTACTTC	CASRDNAAAPYEQYF
NA	TRBV27	TRBJ1-6	NA	TGTGCCAGCAGTTTACGACAAGACAGCTCCTATAATTCACCCCTCCACTTT	CASSLRQDSSYNSPLHF
NA	TRBV27	TRBJ1-2	NA	TGTGCCAGCAGCCCTCAGGGTTATGGCTACACCTTC	CASSPQGYGYTF
NA	TRBV10-3	TRBJ1-1	TRBD1	TGTGCCATCAGTGCGAGGGACAGGATGAACACTGAAGCTTTCTTT	CAISARDRMNTEAFF
NA	TRBV12-5	TRBJ2-5	TRBD1	TGTGCTAGTGGTTTGGTACTGGGGACAGAACTCAAGAGGACCCAGTACTTC	CASGLVLGTELKRTQYF
NA	TRBV28	TRBJ1-3	NA	TGTGCCAGCGGAAATCTGGGGGACAACTCTGGAAACACCATATATTTT	CASGNLGDNSGNTIYF
NA	TRBV19	TRBJ1-1	NA	TGTGCCACCCTTAGCGGGGATTTGGAAGCTTTCTTT	CATLSGDLEAFF
few	TRBV5-4	TRBJ1-2	NA	TGTGCCAGCAGCTTAGCACAGGGAGATTGGCATGGCTACACCTTC	CASSLAQGDWHGYTF
NA	TRBV6-5	TRBJ1-5	NA	TGTGCCAGCCAAGGAGGCAATCAGCCCCAGCATTTT	CASQGGNQPQHF
once	TRBV5-1	TRBJ1-1	NA	TGCGCCAGCAGCTGGATGACAGGCGGTCTGACTGAAGCTTTCTTT	CASSWMTGGLTEAFF
NA	TRBV27	TRBJ2-7	TRBD1	TGTGCCAGCAGACTCCGGGACAGGGACTCCTACGAGCAGTACTTC	CASRLRDRDSYEQYF